Below, one TCR beta chain is given with its context. This entry comes from a study of beta chain features in type 1 diabetes. CDR1 and CDR2 (germline): LGHNA, YNFKEQ. Trimming stripped 0 bases from V and 0 bases from J, with 14 bases between. The CDR3 is made up of 17 amino acids. As every portion of the isolated RNA was reverse transcribed, the sequencing read expressed TCRB transcripts. Produced via immunoSEQ multiplex PCR; TCRdb's table is partial and in-frame only. In the table there are 350,000 to 450,000 clones, around 14% of which are singletons. The TCR was taken from a man aged 25-45 years in good health. Sequenced input: naive CD4+ T cells from blood. The chain recombines TRBV4-2 with TRBJ1-2; D remains ambiguous. DNA of the CDR3: TGTGCCAGCAGCCAAGATTGGGGAGTAACGACTAACTATGGCTACACCTTC. This translates into CASSQDWGVTTNYGYTF.